This T cell receptor (beta chain) derives from a study of OX40 agonist ivuxolimab in advanced cancers. For the study at large: Ivuxolimab, which patients received intravenously every 2 weeks, was dosed at 0.01 to 10 mg/kg. The dose-escalation group included hepatocellular carcinoma, melanoma, renal cell carcinoma and head and neck cancer. Age averaged 60 years (range about 20 to 80), and less than 85% were male. Partial responses were observed in three patients, of whom one had hepatocellular carcinoma and two had cutaneous melanoma.

V lost 0 bases to trimming and J lost 4 bases, with 13 bases between them. Per the germline V gene, CDR1 is SGHTA and CDR2 is FQGTGA. This CDR3 region has 17 residues. The table came from immunoSEQ multiplex PCR; TCRdb's copy has only in-frame clones and leaves some out. The data contain more than 85,000 clones, approximately 88% of them seen just once; the ten biggest clones take up 0.5% to 0.55%. The sample here was CD4+ or CD8+ T cells sorted from blood, taken in a trial of the OX40 agonist ivuxolimab. The receptor comes from an adult with an advanced solid tumor such as melanoma, head and neck, liver or kidney cancer. The chain has TRBV7-3 and TRBJ2-6; no firm D call. The CDR3 reads CASSLTGRTSGANVLTF. The CDR3 bases are TGTGCCAGCAGCTTAACGGGCAGGACCTCCGGGGCCAACGTCCTGACTTTC.